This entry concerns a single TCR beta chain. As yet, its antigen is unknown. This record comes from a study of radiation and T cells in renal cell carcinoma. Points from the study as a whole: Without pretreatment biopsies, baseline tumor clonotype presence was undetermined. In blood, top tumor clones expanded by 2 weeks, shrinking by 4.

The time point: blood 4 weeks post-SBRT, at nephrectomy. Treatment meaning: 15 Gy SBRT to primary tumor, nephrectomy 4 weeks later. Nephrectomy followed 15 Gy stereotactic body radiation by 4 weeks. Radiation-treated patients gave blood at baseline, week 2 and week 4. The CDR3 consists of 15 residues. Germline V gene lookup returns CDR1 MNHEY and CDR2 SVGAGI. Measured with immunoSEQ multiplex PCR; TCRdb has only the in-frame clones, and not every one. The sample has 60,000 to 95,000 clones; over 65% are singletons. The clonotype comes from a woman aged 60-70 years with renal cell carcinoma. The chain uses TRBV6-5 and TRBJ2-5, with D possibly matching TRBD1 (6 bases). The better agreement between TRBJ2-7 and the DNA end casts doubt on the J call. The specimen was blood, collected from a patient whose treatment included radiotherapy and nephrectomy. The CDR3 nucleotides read TGTGCCAGCAGCCCTGGGACACGTATATCCTACGAGCAGTACTTC. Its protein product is CASSPGTRISYEQYF.